The TCR beta chain described here comes from a study of human T cells and chemical hapten exposure (dated by TCRdb to the early 2020s). Notes on the research overall: For sensitization, 2% DPC in acetone was applied to a 2 cm by 2 cm area of upper inner arm skin. Throughout the approximately 25-week study period, patients were also given weekly therapeutic DPC doses on the scalp. Blood samples were taken from patients before sensitization (week 0) and at 2, 6 and about 24 weeks after DPC sensitization. Patch testing on the upper back used Finn chambers containing 0.01% DPC, with scoring done after 6 days according to International Contact Dermatitis Research Group standards. The study tracked peripheral blood TCR repertoire changes in vivo during primary and secondary sensitization to the hapten diphenylcyclopropenone (DPC) in alopecia patients. The mostly female patient cohort included alopecia areata with under or over 50% scalp involvement, alopecia totalis and alopecia universalis. Under 30 alopecia patients gave blood for TCR sequencing at one to four time points (pre-sensitization, 2, 6 and 24 weeks). Libraries were pooled for sequencing, and variation in per-sample TCR yields was attributed mainly to small differences in library volumes within the pool. Findings and caveats that apply to the study as a whole: Patch test score was positively correlated with the number of PT1 expanded TCRs, with significance at thresholds 8, 16 and 32 but not at 4. Compared with pre-sensitization or healthy control sets, expanded TCRs formed significantly more large CDR3 similarity clusters, which is consistent with antigen-driven responses. No change with DPC sensitization was found in the number of TCRs above 1 in 1000 frequency, and no evidence of global repertoire structure alterations was found. All patients had alopecia, a presumed autoimmune disease, so their immune response might differ from that of healthy individuals. After repeated subsampling, the strength of the expansion versus patch-test correlation and the threshold at which it became significant changed.

Clipping removes 7 bases from V and 2 bases from J, with 7 as the unmatched junction base count. Measured from the cysteine to the phenylalanine, the CDR3 is 14 residues long. The kept DNA is CDR3 alone, 42 bases in frame from the first base. This clonotype was counted at least ten times. Its recognized antigen is unknown. No base quality values were provided; no much bigger clone lies one nucleotide off. Library construction relied on RACE. Sequenced on a NextSeq 500. Library preparation attached unique molecular identifiers to individual cDNA molecules for quantitative, reproducible TCR counting. Each blood RNA sample was used to sequence both TCR alpha and TCR beta chains. In the paper's pipeline: A median of approximately 100,000 TCRs per sample was observed, with a range of 23,224 to 690,600. The Decombinator software suite was used to annotate V, J and CDR3 in the TCR reads. Every sample was subsampled to the same number of TCRs (28,000) for the PS versus PT1 abundance plots. Expanded TCRs were defined as absent before sensitization and observed at least eight times at the 2-week time point. TCRdb passed the public sequencing reads through fastp at Q25 and MiXCR, retaining productive beta sequences. Duplicate CDR3 protein sequences are folded into a single record with the most common DNA and genes. The V and J calls come from TCRdb's annotation, not from the publication. Across this sample there are a few hundred thousand distinct CDR3 sequences, with approximately 8.6% seen only once. Clones ranked in the top ten supply 2% to 3% of the sample.

In the paper's terms, the time point label means: pre-sensitization, week 0. Sample treatment or condition, as interpreted from the label and publication: therapeutic diphenylcyclopropenone sensitization with weekly scalp DPC. Blood at each patch-test visit was drawn before the patch test was applied. Patients were considered eligible if aged 18 to 70, diagnosed with alopecia and deemed suitable for DPC therapy, and patients were excluded if pregnant. Total RNA was isolated from unfractionated whole blood collected in Tempus Blood RNA tubes. The sample consisted of whole blood, taken in connection with sensitization to the hapten diphenylcyclopropenone (DPC). This receptor was obtained from a middle-aged woman with alopecia areata. Some clones in this sample may be carry-over from other donors' samples. Recombination joined TRBV12-3 or TRBV12-4 with TRBJ2-7; 8 nucleotides in the junction match TRBD1. The CDR3 sequence is CASNQRDRPYEQYF. Read as DNA, the sequence is TGTGCCAGCAATCAACGGGACAGGCCCTACGAGCAGTACTTC.